This record covers a single TCR beta chain. This record comes from a study of blood T cell repertoires in COVID-19. Study summary: Acute-phase and convalescent COVID-19 samples originated in the United States, Italy and Spain.

Per the original methods: By means of reference gene primer amplification, nucleated cell counts were estimated. Only in-frame clones appear in the TCRdb table, and some are missing; sequencing was by immunoSEQ multiplex PCR. For V, J and clone size, that table is used; D and trimming come from the DNA. The repertoire holds approximately 50,000 clones, with approximately 89% as singletons. Germline V gives CDR1 MNHNY, CDR2 SVGAGI (reference sequence). The CDR3 has 15 amino acids. J was trimmed by 8 bases and V by 2 bases; bases with no gene match: 9. Sequencing input: peripheral blood. The clonotype originates from a man between 60 and 70 years old with acute or convalescent COVID-19. This chain joins TRBV6-6 and TRBJ1-2; the match to TRBD1 covers 9 bases. Here the CDR3 reads CASSYLPDRGQGYTF. In nucleotides, the CDR3 is TGTGCCAGCAGTTACCTCCCGGACAGGGGTCAAGGCTACACCTTC.